This T cell receptor beta chain was captured in a study of vaccination and CD4 T cells after COVID-19. Study-wide background: Convalescent donors: six male, four female; seven Caucasian, two Asian, one multiracial, two Hispanic. Each enrolled participant received a two-dose regimen of either BNT162b2 or mRNA-1273 vaccine. Controls had a CEFX pool, an HIV-1 Nef pool, or no peptide added.

Cultured CD4+ T cells had their DNA profiled by the Oncomine TCR Beta short-read assay. TCRdb reanalysed the PCR reads using MiXCR and keeps one entry per CDR3 protein. The table lists 10,000 to 12,000 distinct CDR3 sequences, around 59% of them singletons, with approximately 10% in the top ten. Trimming removed 2 bases from V and 6 bases from J; junction bases left unmatched: 5. CDR3 size: 15 residues. Germline CDR1 reads MDHEN; CDR2 reads SYDVKM. Treatment given: approximately 10-day PBMC culture with coronavirus spike peptide pools or control peptides (ViraFEST assay). Comments on this clonotype: The antigen is undetermined.

The sequencing sample was made of CD4+ T cells from blood, cultured in vitro. The sequence came from a human donor who had recovered from COVID-19. The gene calls are TRBV28 and TRBJ2-1; 9 bases line up with TRBD2. CDR3 protein: CASSLAGGDVNEQFF. Here the CDR3 DNA reads TGTGCCAGCAGTTTAGCGGGAGGGGACGTCAATGAGCAGTTCTTC.